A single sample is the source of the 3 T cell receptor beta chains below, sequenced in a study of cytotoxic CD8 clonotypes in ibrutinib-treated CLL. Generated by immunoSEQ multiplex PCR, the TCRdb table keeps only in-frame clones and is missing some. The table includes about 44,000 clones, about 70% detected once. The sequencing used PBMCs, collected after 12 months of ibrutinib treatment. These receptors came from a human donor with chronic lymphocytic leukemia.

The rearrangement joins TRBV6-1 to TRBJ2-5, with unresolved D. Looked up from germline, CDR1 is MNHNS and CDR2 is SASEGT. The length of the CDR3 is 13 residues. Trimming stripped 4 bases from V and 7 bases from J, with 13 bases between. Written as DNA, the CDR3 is TGTGCCAGCAGTGTCTTAAGTCCGGGGACCCAGTACTTC. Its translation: CASSVLSPGTQYF.

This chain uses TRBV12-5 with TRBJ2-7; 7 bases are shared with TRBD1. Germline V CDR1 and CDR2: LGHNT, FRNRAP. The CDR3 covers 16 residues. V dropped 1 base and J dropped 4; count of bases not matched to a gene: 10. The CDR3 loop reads CASGLASGQMPYEQYF. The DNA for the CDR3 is TGTGCTAGTGGTTTGGCCTCGGGACAGATGCCTTACGAGCAGTACTTC.

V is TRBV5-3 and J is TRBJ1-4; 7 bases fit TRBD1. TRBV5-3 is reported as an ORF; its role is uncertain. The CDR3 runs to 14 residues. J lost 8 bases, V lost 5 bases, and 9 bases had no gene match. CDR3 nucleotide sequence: TGTGCCAGAAGACCGACAGGGATTGAAGAAAAACTGTTTTTT. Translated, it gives CARRPTGIEEKLFF.